These 21 T cell receptor beta chains originate from one sample sequenced in a study of blood T cell repertoires in COVID-19 (dated by TCRdb to 2020 to 2022). The library relied on the immunoSEQ multiplex PCR assay. TCRdb provides this immuneACCESS table in a form limited to in-frame rearrangements. Some clones are lacking; in checked studies, under half of them reflect an unresolved V gene, and why the rest are absent is not known. In this sample the table shows roughly 250,000 clones, about nine tenths of which occur a single time. About 6% of the sample comes from the top ten. Sequencing used PBMCs or T cells enriched from blood (not recorded which). These TCRs come from a woman in her twenties or thirties with acute COVID-19.

This chain connects TRBV6-5 to TRBJ2-7; TRBD1 matches at 7 bases. The CDR3 sequence is 13 residues long. Germline V gene data show CDR1 as MNHEY and CDR2 as SVGAGI. V gave up 6 bases and J gave up 6 bases; unmatched junction bases: 8. Here the CDR3 DNA reads TGTGCCAGCAGCGCTACAGGGGTCGGCGAGCAGTACTTC. It specifies CASSATGVGEQYF.

The chain carries TRBV7-2 and TRBJ2-3, with 8 bases fitting TRBD2. Per the germline V gene, CDR1 is SGHTA and CDR2 is FQGNSA. Germline trimming cut 5 bases from V and 5 bases from J; bases unmatched to any gene: 9. This CDR3 region has 15 residues. The CDR3 DNA sequence: TGTGCCAGCAGCCTCGTGGCGGGAGGTATAGATACGCAGTATTTT. Translated: CASSLVAGGIDTQYF.

This clone was seen more than once but under ten times. The same CDR3 arises from other DNA sequences in this sample as well. This chain connects TRBV28 to TRBJ2-7; no reliable D call. V lost 6 bases and J 3 bases, leaving 6 bases between the germline ends. The germline CDR1 and CDR2 sequences are MDHEN and SYDVKM. The CDR3 consists of 11 residues. The DNA for the CDR3 is TGTGCCAGCAGCACCTACTACGAGCAGTACTTC. Its protein is CASSTYYEQYF.

The chain employs TRBV7-3 and TRBJ2-1; TRBD2 is a possible D gene (5 bases). The germline gives CDR1 SGHTA, CDR2 FQGTGA. The CDR3 covers 14 residues. Trimming removed 5 bases from V and 9 bases from J, with 17 bases in between. The DNA of the CDR3 is TGTGCCAGCAGCGAAAACATCGCGGCGGGTGAGCAGTTCTTC. Its translation: CASSENIAAGEQFF.

V is TRBV19 and J is TRBJ2-5; a weak D match, TRBD2 (6 bases). V was cut by 6 bases and J by 5 bases, with 16 bases left in between. CDR1 is LNHDA and CDR2 is SQIVND in the germline V gene (reference sequence). The CDR3 is made up of 14 amino acids. This CDR3 is CASSPMAGRETQYF. CDR3 DNA: TGTGCCAGTAGCCCCATGGCGGGAAGGGAGACCCAGTACTTC.

The rearrangement joins TRBV6-5 to TRBJ2-7; D possibly corresponds to TRBD1 (6 bases). The germline V and J ends were trimmed by 2 bases and 0 bases, with 14 bases remaining between them. CDR1 and CDR2 from the germline V gene are MNHEY and SVGAGI. The CDR3 loop spans 16 amino acids. In DNA form, the CDR3 reads TGTGCCAGCAGTTACGCCGGGACAAGAAGCTCCTACGAGCAGTACTTC. It codes for CASSYAGTRSSYEQYF.

The chain employs TRBV30 and TRBJ1-2; D is unresolved. V was trimmed by 0 bases and J by 4 bases, leaving 12 bases between them. The CDR3 consists of 14 residues. Germline values: CDR1 GTSNPN, CDR2 SVGIG (reference sequence). The CDR3 sequence: CAWSVDPGSYGYTF. The CDR3 region has the DNA TGTGCCTGGAGTGTCGATCCAGGCTCCTATGGCTACACCTTC.

The chain employs TRBV5-8 and TRBJ1-1, with D possibly TRBD1 on 6 matching bases. Trimming removed 0 bases from V and 4 bases from J, with 10 bases in between. CDR1 is SGHTS, CDR2 YDEGEE, per germline. This CDR3 spans 14 amino acids. The CDR3 loop is CASSLVRGRTEAFF. In nucleotides, the CDR3 is TGTGCCAGCAGCTTGGTCAGGGGCCGCACTGAAGCTTTCTTT. Drawing the rest from reference TRBV5-8 and TRBJ1-1, the complete variable domain is EAGVTQSPTHLIKTRGQQATLRCSPISGHTSVYWYQQALGLGLQFLLWYDEGEERNRGNFPPRFSGRQFPNYSSELNVNALELEDSALYLCASSLVRGRTEAFFGQGTRLTVV.

The chain uses TRBV28 and TRBJ2-2; TRBD1 might be the D (6 bases). Germline lookup yields CDR1 MDHEN and CDR2 SYDVKM. The CDR3 is 16 amino acids. V gave up 3 bases and J gave up 7 bases, with 18 bases separating them. CDR3 sequence reads: CASSLSGWGLGGELFF. The DNA of the CDR3 is TGTGCCAGCAGTTTGTCCGGGTGGGGGCTGGGCGGGGAGCTGTTTTTT.

The chain combines TRBV6-5 with TRBJ2-7; TRBD1 aligns across 8 bases. This CDR3 has 14 residues. Germline trimming cut 4 bases from V and 2 bases from J; bases unmatched to any gene: 4. Germline V gene sequence: CDR1 MNHEY, CDR2 SVGAGI. For the CDR3, the DNA is TGTGCCAGCAGTTCTTGGACAGGGACCTACGAGCAGTACTTC. Translated, it gives CASSSWTGTYEQYF.

V and J are TRBV4-1 and TRBJ2-1; 7 nucleotides agree with TRBD2. Germline V gives CDR1 MGHRA, CDR2 YSYEKL. V shed 4 bases and J 3 bases; nucleotides not matched to a gene: 6. CDR3 length: 15 amino acids. As DNA, the CDR3 is TGCGCCAGCAGCCGGATCCGGGACTACTACAATGAGCAGTTCTTC. Residues: CASSRIRDYYNEQFF.

The chain recombines TRBV7-6 with TRBJ2-2; the D is unclear. V was trimmed by 2 bases and J by 4 bases, leaving 20 bases between them. There are 18 residues in the CDR3. Germline assignment: CDR1 SGHVS and CDR2 FNYEAQ. DNA for the CDR3: TGTGCCAGCAGCTTAACGTCGTCGGCAGGCCCCTTCACCGGGGAGCTGTTTTTT. It is translated as CASSLTSSAGPFTGELFF.

V usage is TRBV6-5 and J usage is TRBJ1-5; D not certain. The CDR3 runs to 13 residues. CDR1 and CDR2 (germline): MNHEY, SVGAGI. V was shortened by 6 bases and J by 4 bases, with 10 bases between the two germline ends. CDR3 protein: CASRGLGNQPQHF. CDR3 nucleotide sequence: TGTGCCAGCAGGGGCCTTGGGAATCAGCCCCAGCATTTT.

V and J are TRBV2 and TRBJ1-2; TRBD1 agrees at 9 bases. Looked up from germline, CDR1 is SNHLY and CDR2 is FYNNEI. The ends lost 1 base at V and 5 bases at J; junction bases unmatched: 2. The CDR3 extends over 14 amino acids. CDR3: CASSEETGGYGYTF. The CDR3 DNA follows: TGTGCCAGCAGTGAAGAGACAGGGGGATATGGCTACACCTTC.

V gene TRBV7-6 combines with J gene TRBJ2-1; 12 bases line up with TRBD2. The CDR3 consists of 16 residues. The V and J ends lost 1 base and 4 bases, in that order; junction bases with no gene match: 2. CDR1 and CDR2 from the germline V gene are SGHVS and FNYEAQ. The CDR3 here is CASSLGLAGAYNEQFF. The CDR3 DNA follows: TGTGCCAGCAGCTTAGGACTAGCGGGGGCATACAATGAGCAGTTCTTC.

The rearrangement joins TRBV9 to TRBJ2-5, with TRBD1 matching 7 bases. The germline gives CDR1 SGDLS, CDR2 YYNGEE. V trimming: 2 bases; J trimming: 4 bases; junction bases outside the gene matches: 8. This CDR3 is built from 15 residues. In nucleotides, the CDR3 is TGTGCCAGCAGCGTTATACAGGGGAGCGGAGAGACCCAGTACTTC. Translation gives CASSVIQGSGETQYF.

This rearrangement joins TRBV5-6 to TRBJ2-7; D unresolved. Trimming stripped 4 bases from V and 7 bases from J, with 15 bases between. The CDR3 loop spans 13 amino acids. The germline V gene has CDR1 SGHDT and CDR2 YYEEEE. CDR3 region: CASSDGPAREQYF. The CDR3 coding sequence is TGTGCCAGCAGCGATGGGCCCGCTCGGGAGCAGTACTTC. The whole variable domain, remainder taken from reference TRBV5-6 and TRBJ2-7, is DAGVTQSPTHLIKTRGQQVTLRCSPKSGHDTVSWYQQALGQGPQFIFQYYEEEERQRGNFPDRFSGHQFPNYSSELNVNALLLGDSALYLCASSDGPAREQYFGPGTRLTVT.

V gene TRBV12-3 or TRBV12-4 combines with J gene TRBJ2-3; a possible D gene is TRBD2 (5 bases). The CDR3 sequence is 13 residues long. V dropped 2 bases and J dropped 8 bases, with 11 bases sitting between them. For the CDR3, the DNA is TGTGCCAGCAGTTTAATCCTAGCAGGTACGCAGTATTTT. This translates into CASSLILAGTQYF.

In this sample, this clone turned up a few times. The CDR3 coding sequence is TGTGCCAGCAGGACGATCCGGGACGGGAGAGCCCCTTATAGCAATCAGCCCCAGCATTTT. As protein: CASRTIRDGRAPYSNQPQHF. J is TRBJ1-5 and V is TRBV28; TRBD1 might be the D (5 bases). Germline V gene sequence: CDR1 MDHEN, CDR2 SYDVKM. V shed 6 bases and J shed 0 bases, with 27 bases lying between them. The CDR3 extends over 20 amino acids.

V gene TRBV10-3 combines with J gene TRBJ2-3, with a possible D match to TRBD1 (7 bases). V was trimmed by 5 bases and J by 4 bases, leaving 13 bases between them. Germline CDR1 is ENHRY and CDR2 is SYGVKD. The CDR3 loop spans 14 amino acids. CDR3 region: CAISSGGGADTQYF. CDR3 nucleotide sequence: TGTGCCATCAGTAGCGGAGGGGGCGCAGATACGCAGTATTTT.

The chain links TRBV5-6 to TRBJ2-7; 7 bases fit TRBD1. Germline V CDR1 and CDR2: SGHDT, YYEEEE. Trimming cost V 0 bases and J 4 bases; bases outside gene matches: 7. The CDR3 sequence is 15 residues long. The CDR3 coding sequence is TGTGCCAGCAGCTTGGGGACAGGACAGTTTTACGAGCAGTACTTC. Amino acid sequence: CASSLGTGQFYEQYF.